The clone carrying this T cell receptor (beta chain) came up a few times. Its cognate antigen is unknown. Unique molecular identifiers were present on the cDNA, and a universal primer site came from template switching. A single record per CDR3 protein comes from TCRdb applying MiXCR to the 5' RACE reads. The sample carries 230,000 or so distinct CDR3 sequences, 6.5% to 9.5% recorded once. Donors were all healthy Caucasians. This CDR3 has 13 residues. The germline V gene encodes CDR1 MNHEY and CDR2 SVGEGT. Unmatched junction bases numbered 6, after V lost 8 bases and J lost 3 bases. The sample originates from a study of identical twins. Study-wide results and limits: Fewer insertions characterized abundant cord blood beta clonotypes, whereas memory repertoires showed none.

This same sample was also part of a study on yellow fever vaccine responses in identical twins.

What was sequenced was CD8+ T cells sorted from blood. The source of this sequence is a woman between 18 and 30 years old in good health. The rearrangement links TRBV6-2 or TRBV6-3 to TRBJ2-7, with 8 bases that match TRBD2. In DNA form, the CDR3 reads TGTGCCAGCGAAGCGGGAGTGAGCTACGAGCAGTACTTC. This sequence encodes CASEAGVSYEQYF.